A selection of T cell receptor beta chains follows, all from one sample in a study of blood T cell repertoires in COVID-19. Sequenced by immunoSEQ multiplex PCR; TCRdb stores in-frame clones only, minus some. This table holds approximately 180,000 clones, around 82% found once. Sequenced material: PBMCs or T cells enriched from blood (not recorded which). The source of these receptors is a woman aged 60-70 years with acute COVID-19. Both conserved end residues are part of each CDR3. Fields, in order: CDR3 length, J gene, clone size, V gene, D gene, CDR3 DNA, CDR3 protein. A D gene is named only where the DNA matches it firmly. Rows may omit the clone size; those that give it use once, few, many or a size class.

CDR3 length: 15; J gene: TRBJ2-7; clone size: .; V gene: TRBV5-8; D gene: TRBD2; CDR3 DNA: TGTGCCAGCAGCTGGCCGGGACTAGCGGACTACGAGCAGTACTTC; CDR3 protein: CASSWPGLADYEQYF
CDR3 length: 14; J gene: TRBJ1-3; clone size: .; V gene: TRBV11-2; D gene: .; CDR3 DNA: TGTGCCAGCAGCGGAGGGGTTTCTGGAAACACCATATATTTT; CDR3 protein: CASSGGVSGNTIYF
CDR3 length: 11; J gene: TRBJ2-1; clone size: .; V gene: TRBV7-2; D gene: .; CDR3 DNA: TGTGCCAGCAGTCCGGGGAACGAGCAGTTCTTC; CDR3 protein: CASSPGNEQFF
CDR3 length: 15; J gene: TRBJ2-1; clone size: .; V gene: TRBV6-4; D gene: TRBD2; CDR3 DNA: TGTGCCAGCAGTGACGCGGGGGGGGGCTACAATGAGCAGTTCTTC; CDR3 protein: CASSDAGGGYNEQFF
CDR3 length: 12; J gene: TRBJ1-2; clone size: .; V gene: TRBV10-3; D gene: .; CDR3 DNA: TGTGCCATCAGTGAGTCCCAGGCTGGCTACACCTTC; CDR3 protein: CAISESQAGYTF
CDR3 length: 15; J gene: TRBJ2-3; clone size: once; V gene: TRBV6-1; D gene: .; CDR3 DNA: TGTGCCAGCAGTGAAGGAAGGGGTAGCACAGATACGCAGTATTTT; CDR3 protein: CASSEGRGSTDTQYF
CDR3 length: 17; J gene: TRBJ2-3; clone size: .; V gene: TRBV3-1/TRBV3-2; D gene: TRBD2; CDR3 DNA: TGTGCCAGCAGCCAAGGATTTCCGGGACTAGCGGCAGATACGCAGTATTTT; CDR3 protein: CASSQGFPGLAADTQYF
CDR3 length: 13; J gene: TRBJ1-6; clone size: .; V gene: TRBV5-1; D gene: .; CDR3 DNA: TGCGCCAGCAGCCCCCGGACAGACTCACCCCTCCACTTT; CDR3 protein: CASSPRTDSPLHF
CDR3 length: 16; J gene: TRBJ2-2; clone size: .; V gene: TRBV4-2; D gene: TRBD1; CDR3 DNA: TGTGCCAGCAGCCAAGTAGGACAGGGGAACACCGGGGAGCTGTTTTTT; CDR3 protein: CASSQVGQGNTGELFF
CDR3 length: 13; J gene: TRBJ1-2; clone size: few; V gene: TRBV27; D gene: .; CDR3 DNA: TGTGCCAGCAGTACGAGGGACTCCCTAGGCTACACCTTC; CDR3 protein: CASSTRDSLGYTF
CDR3 length: 14; J gene: TRBJ2-2; clone size: .; V gene: TRBV11-2; D gene: .; CDR3 DNA: TGTGCCAGCAGCCCTCGGGTATTCGCCGGGGAGCTGTTTTTT; CDR3 protein: CASSPRVFAGELFF
CDR3 length: 15; J gene: TRBJ1-4; clone size: .; V gene: TRBV28; D gene: .; CDR3 DNA: TGTGCCAGCAGCCCCAGTGGGGGGTTGGGAGAAAAACTGTTTTTT; CDR3 protein: CASSPSGGLGEKLFF
CDR3 length: 15; J gene: TRBJ1-5; clone size: .; V gene: TRBV7-2; D gene: .; CDR3 DNA: TGTGCCAGCAGCTTGGTGGGGAGCCTCAATCAGCCCCAGCATTTT; CDR3 protein: CASSLVGSLNQPQHF
CDR3 length: 14; J gene: TRBJ1-2; clone size: .; V gene: TRBV4-3; D gene: .; CDR3 DNA: TGCGCCAGCAGCCAAGCGGGGATTTTGGATGGCTACACCTTC; CDR3 protein: CASSQAGILDGYTF
CDR3 length: 15; J gene: TRBJ1-5; clone size: .; V gene: TRBV18; D gene: .; CDR3 DNA: TGTGCCAGCTCCCTTGGACCCGGGGTCTACCAGCCCCAGCATTTT; CDR3 protein: CASSLGPGVYQPQHF
CDR3 length: 13; J gene: TRBJ1-6; clone size: .; V gene: TRBV19; D gene: TRBD1; CDR3 DNA: TGTGCCAGTAGTTGGACAGGTAGTGCACCCCTCCACTTT; CDR3 protein: CASSWTGSAPLHF
CDR3 length: 17; J gene: TRBJ2-2; clone size: .; V gene: TRBV10-3; D gene: .; CDR3 DNA: TGTGCCATCAGTGCAAATCGTAGGGGCTCGAACACCGGGGAGCTGTTTTTT; CDR3 protein: CAISANRRGSNTGELFF
CDR3 length: 15; J gene: TRBJ2-7; clone size: .; V gene: TRBV9; D gene: TRBD2; CDR3 DNA: TGTGCCAGCAGCGCCCAAGCGGGAGTTGGCTACGAGCAGTACTTC; CDR3 protein: CASSAQAGVGYEQYF
CDR3 length: 15; J gene: TRBJ1-1; clone size: .; V gene: TRBV19; D gene: .; CDR3 DNA: TGTGCCAGTAGTACCAAGGACAGTACCGACACTGAAGCTTTCTTT; CDR3 protein: CASSTKDSTDTEAFF
CDR3 length: 15; J gene: TRBJ1-2; clone size: .; V gene: TRBV7-6; D gene: .; CDR3 DNA: TGTGCCAGCAGTGCGCAGGGGCGTAGGAACTATGGCTACACCTTC; CDR3 protein: CASSAQGRRNYGYTF
CDR3 length: 13; J gene: TRBJ1-4; clone size: .; V gene: TRBV19; D gene: TRBD1; CDR3 DNA: TGTGCCAGCAGGGCAGGGGGTAATGAAAAACTGTTTTTT; CDR3 protein: CASRAGGNEKLFF
CDR3 length: 13; J gene: TRBJ2-1; clone size: .; V gene: TRBV29-1; D gene: TRBD2; CDR3 DNA: TGCAGCGCCCGAGGGGCTAGCGGAACCGAGCAGTTCTTC; CDR3 protein: CSARGASGTEQFF
CDR3 length: 15; J gene: TRBJ1-4; clone size: .; V gene: TRBV5-6; D gene: .; CDR3 DNA: TGTGCCAGCAGCAAGCACAAGGCAATCGGGGAAAAACTGTTTTTT; CDR3 protein: CASSKHKAIGEKLFF
CDR3 length: 14; J gene: TRBJ1-1; clone size: .; V gene: TRBV5-5; D gene: .; CDR3 DNA: TGTGCCAGCAGCGGGGGGGGCGAGAACACTGAAGCTTTCTTT; CDR3 protein: CASSGGGENTEAFF
CDR3 length: 14; J gene: TRBJ2-1; clone size: .; V gene: TRBV29-1; D gene: TRBD2; CDR3 DNA: TGCAGCGTTGTTAAGACTAGCGGGTTCAATGAGCAGTTCTTC; CDR3 protein: CSVVKTSGFNEQFF
CDR3 length: 15; J gene: TRBJ1-4; clone size: few; V gene: TRBV3-1/TRBV3-2; D gene: TRBD1; CDR3 DNA: TGTGCCAGCAGCCAACAGACAGGGGTGGGCGAAAAACTGTTTTTT; CDR3 protein: CASSQQTGVGEKLFF
CDR3 length: 15; J gene: TRBJ1-6; clone size: .; V gene: TRBV9; D gene: TRBD1; CDR3 DNA: TGTGCCAGCAGCGTCTCCGGGACAGGGAATTCACCCCTCCACTTT; CDR3 protein: CASSVSGTGNSPLHF
CDR3 length: 16; J gene: TRBJ2-2; clone size: few; V gene: TRBV4-3; D gene: TRBD2; CDR3 DNA: TGCGCCAGCAGCCGGGGGCGGGGGGCGTACACCGGGGAGCTGTTTTTT; CDR3 protein: CASSRGRGAYTGELFF
CDR3 length: 14; J gene: TRBJ1-4; clone size: once; V gene: TRBV28; D gene: TRBD1; CDR3 DNA: TGTGCCAGCGGCATACAGGGGACGAGGGAAAAACTGTTTTTT; CDR3 protein: CASGIQGTREKLFF
CDR3 length: 14; J gene: TRBJ1-2; clone size: .; V gene: TRBV28; D gene: TRBD1; CDR3 DNA: TGTGCCAGCAGTGCCTTCCGTGGGGACAGGGGCTACACCTTC; CDR3 protein: CASSAFRGDRGYTF
CDR3 length: 12; J gene: TRBJ1-1; clone size: .; V gene: TRBV11-3; D gene: .; CDR3 DNA: TGTGCCAGCAGCTCATCGAACACTGAAGCTTTCTTT; CDR3 protein: CASSSSNTEAFF
CDR3 length: 13; J gene: TRBJ1-2; clone size: .; V gene: TRBV5-1; D gene: .; CDR3 DNA: TGCGCCAGCGGGCAGGCTGTAAACTATGGCTACACCTTC; CDR3 protein: CASGQAVNYGYTF
CDR3 length: 14; J gene: TRBJ2-7; clone size: .; V gene: TRBV7-2; D gene: .; CDR3 DNA: TGTGCCAGCGCGACGCAGGGAAGCTCCTACGAGCAGTACTTC; CDR3 protein: CASATQGSSYEQYF
CDR3 length: 15; J gene: TRBJ2-1; clone size: .; V gene: TRBV5-1; D gene: TRBD2; CDR3 DNA: TGCGCCAGCAGCCCGTACCCCCTAGCGGGAGGGCCCTACCTCTTC; CDR3 protein: CASSPYPLAGGPYLF
CDR3 length: 14; J gene: TRBJ2-3; clone size: .; V gene: TRBV5-1; D gene: .; CDR3 DNA: TGCGCCAGCTGTGTAGCGGAGGCTAGGGATACGCAGTATTTT; CDR3 protein: CASCVAEARDTQYF
CDR3 length: 15; J gene: TRBJ2-2; clone size: .; V gene: TRBV24-1; D gene: .; CDR3 DNA: TGTGCCACCAGTGATTTTAGCGGTATCACCGGGGAGCTGTTTTTT; CDR3 protein: CATSDFSGITGELFF
CDR3 length: 15; J gene: TRBJ1-4; clone size: once; V gene: TRBV15; D gene: .; CDR3 DNA: TGTGCCACCAGCTATTTAGGGGAGGCTAATGAAAAACTGTTTTTT; CDR3 protein: CATSYLGEANEKLFF